This T cell receptor beta chain was recovered during a study of CD8+CD57+ T cells in acquired aplastic anemia. Study overall: About 3 ug was the average amount of DNA from sorted CD4+ and CD8+ cells. The study obtained about 10.8 million reads on average for CD4+ cells from healthy donors. Study outcomes and limitations: Twenty-nine was the count of CD8+ CDR3 sequences that patients shared with controls. The study found no significant CD8+ Simpson's diversity difference between patients and controls.

TCR beta VDJ combinations and CDR3 sequences were profiled from genomic DNA. TCRdb ran MiXCR on the reads and lists one entry per CDR3 protein. Among some 170,000 distinct CDR3 sequences listed, approximately 40% were seen once. This clonotype showed up many times. The antigen is not known. The CDR3 is 16 amino acids. Looked up from germline, CDR1 is LGHNA and CDR2 is YNFKEQ. The V and J ends lost 1 base and 4 bases respectively, with 16 bases between them. This TCR was recovered from a human donor in good health. The chain is built from TRBV4-2 and TRBJ1-2; D is ambiguous. Sequencing was carried out using sorted CD4+, CD8+, or CD8+CD57+ T cells (not recorded which) from PBMCs. The CDR3: CASSQAYRDGGYGYTF. The CDR3 nucleotides read TGTGCCAGCAGCCAAGCATACCGGGATGGAGGCTATGGCTACACCTTC.